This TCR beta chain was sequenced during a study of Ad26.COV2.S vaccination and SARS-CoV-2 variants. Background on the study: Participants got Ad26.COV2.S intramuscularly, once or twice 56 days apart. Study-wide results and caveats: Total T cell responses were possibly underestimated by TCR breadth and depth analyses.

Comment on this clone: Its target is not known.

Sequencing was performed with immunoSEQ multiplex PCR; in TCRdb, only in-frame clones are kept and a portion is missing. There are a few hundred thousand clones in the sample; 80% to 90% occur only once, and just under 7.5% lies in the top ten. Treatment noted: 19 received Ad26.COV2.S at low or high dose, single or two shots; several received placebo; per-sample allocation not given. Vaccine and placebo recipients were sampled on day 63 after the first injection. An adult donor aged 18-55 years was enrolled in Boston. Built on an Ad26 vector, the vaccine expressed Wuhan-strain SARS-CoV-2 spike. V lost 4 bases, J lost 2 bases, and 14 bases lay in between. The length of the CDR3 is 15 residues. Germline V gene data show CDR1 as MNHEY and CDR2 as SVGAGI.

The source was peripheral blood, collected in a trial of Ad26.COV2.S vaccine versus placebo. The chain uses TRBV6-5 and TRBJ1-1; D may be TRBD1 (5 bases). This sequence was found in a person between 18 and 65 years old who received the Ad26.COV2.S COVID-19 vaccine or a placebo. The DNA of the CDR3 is TGTGCCAGCAGTTTGGGGCTTGGGCCTAACACTGAAGCTTTCTTT. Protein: CASSLGLGPNTEAFF.